The present T cell receptor beta chain was sequenced within a study of T cells in Graves' hyperthyroidism and ophthalmopathy. General study findings and limits: Most thyroid clonotypes with frequency above 0.001 were detected in blood.

Germline-derived CDR1 and CDR2 are SGHAT and FQNNGV. The CDR3 is 14 amino acids. This clonotype was counted ten times or more. Its antigen is as yet unknown. A read error may produce the germline difference seen at one junction end. Researchers barred patients who had uncontrolled infection, other autoimmune disease, pregnancy or lactation. Blood sampling occurred at first hyperthyroidism diagnosis, ahead of any ophthalmopathy symptoms. Amplification targeted TCR beta CDR3 regions from RNA transcripts. A first-round RT-PCR of the TCR CDR3 used the HTBI primer set. MiXCR, run by TCRdb on the multiplex PCR reads, gives a single entry per CDR3 protein. This table has under 450,000 distinct CDR3 sequences, less than 15% appearing once.

This receptor was obtained from a man aged 25 to 40 with Graves' hyperthyroidism that later progressed to Graves' ophthalmopathy. The gene calls are TRBV11-2 and TRBJ1-5, with unresolved D. The specimen sequenced was blood. The CDR3 DNA follows: TGTGCCAGCAGCCTAGAATATAGCAATCAGCCCCAGCATTTT. This translates into CASSLEYSNQPQHF.